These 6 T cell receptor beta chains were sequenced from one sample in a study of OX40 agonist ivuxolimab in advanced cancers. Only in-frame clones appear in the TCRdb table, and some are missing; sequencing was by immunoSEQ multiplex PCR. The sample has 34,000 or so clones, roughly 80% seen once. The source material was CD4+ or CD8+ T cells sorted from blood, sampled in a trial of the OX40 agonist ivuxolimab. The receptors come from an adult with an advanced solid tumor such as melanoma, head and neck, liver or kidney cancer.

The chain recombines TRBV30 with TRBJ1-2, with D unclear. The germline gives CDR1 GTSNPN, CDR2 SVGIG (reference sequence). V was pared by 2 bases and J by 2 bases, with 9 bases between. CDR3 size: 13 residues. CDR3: CAWSKRRNYGYTF. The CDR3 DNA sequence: TGTGCCTGGAGTAAAAGACGGAACTATGGCTACACCTTC.

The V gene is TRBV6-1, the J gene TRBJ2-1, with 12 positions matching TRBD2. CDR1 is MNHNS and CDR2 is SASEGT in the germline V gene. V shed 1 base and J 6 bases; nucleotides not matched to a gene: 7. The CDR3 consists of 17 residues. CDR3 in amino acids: CASSEEERTSGINEQFF. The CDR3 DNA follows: TGTGCCAGCAGTGAAGAGGAAAGGACTAGCGGGATCAATGAGCAGTTCTTC.

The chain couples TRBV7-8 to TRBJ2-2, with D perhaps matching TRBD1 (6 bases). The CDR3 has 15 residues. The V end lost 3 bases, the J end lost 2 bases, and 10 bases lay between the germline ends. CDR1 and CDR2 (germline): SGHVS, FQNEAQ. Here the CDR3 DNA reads TGTGCCAGCAGCTTGGGACACACCAACACCGGGGAGCTGTTTTTT. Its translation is CASSLGHTNTGELFF. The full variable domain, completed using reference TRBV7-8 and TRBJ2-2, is GAGVSQSPRYKVAKRGQDVALRCDPISGHVSLFWYQQALGQGPEFLTYFQNEAQLDKSGLPSDRFFAERPEGSVSTLKIQRTQQEDSAVYLCASSLGHTNTGELFFGEGSRLTVL.

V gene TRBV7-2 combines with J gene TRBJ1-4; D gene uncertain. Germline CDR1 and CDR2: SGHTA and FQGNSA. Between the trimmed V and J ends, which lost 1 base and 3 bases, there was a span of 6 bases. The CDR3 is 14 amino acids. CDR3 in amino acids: CASSLGAANEKLFF. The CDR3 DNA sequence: TGTGCCAGCAGCTTAGGGGCAGCTAATGAAAAACTGTTTTTT.

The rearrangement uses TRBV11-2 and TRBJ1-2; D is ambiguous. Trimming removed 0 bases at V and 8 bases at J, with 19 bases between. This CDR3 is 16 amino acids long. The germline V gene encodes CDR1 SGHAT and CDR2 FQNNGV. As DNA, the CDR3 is TGTGCCAGCAGCTTAGACTCTACGACACGGAGGAGCGGCTACACCTTC. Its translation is CASSLDSTTRRSGYTF.

The CDR3 here is CASSSTSGPYNEQFF. CDR3 DNA: TGTGCCAGCAGCTCAACTTCCGGCCCCTACAATGAGCAGTTCTTC. This sequence joins TRBV7-6 and TRBJ2-1, with D hard to call. V was shortened by 4 bases and J by 2 bases, with 12 bases between the two germline ends. The CDR3 has 15 residues. Germline CDR1 is SGHVS and CDR2 is FNYEAQ. Supplemented by reference TRBV7-6 and TRBJ2-1, the full variable domain reads GAGVSQSPRYKVTKRGQDVALRCDPISGHVSLYWYRQALGQGPEFLTYFNYEAQQDKSGLPNDRFSAERPEGSISTLTIQRTEQRDSAMYRCASSSTSGPYNEQFFGPGTRLTVL.